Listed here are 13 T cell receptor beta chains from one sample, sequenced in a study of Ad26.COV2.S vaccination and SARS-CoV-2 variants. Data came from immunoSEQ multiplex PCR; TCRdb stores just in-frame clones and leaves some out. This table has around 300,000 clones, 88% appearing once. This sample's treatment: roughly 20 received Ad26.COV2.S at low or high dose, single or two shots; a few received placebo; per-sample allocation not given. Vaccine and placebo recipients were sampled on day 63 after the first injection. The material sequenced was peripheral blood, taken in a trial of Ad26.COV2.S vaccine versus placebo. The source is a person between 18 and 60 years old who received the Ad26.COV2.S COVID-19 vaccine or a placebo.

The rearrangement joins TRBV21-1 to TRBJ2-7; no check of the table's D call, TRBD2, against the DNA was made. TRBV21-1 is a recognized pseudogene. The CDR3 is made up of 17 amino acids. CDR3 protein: CASSAGTGGVLNYEQYF. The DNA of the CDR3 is TGTGCCAGCAGCGCCGGAACCGGGGGGGTGCTTAACTACGAGCAGTACTTC.

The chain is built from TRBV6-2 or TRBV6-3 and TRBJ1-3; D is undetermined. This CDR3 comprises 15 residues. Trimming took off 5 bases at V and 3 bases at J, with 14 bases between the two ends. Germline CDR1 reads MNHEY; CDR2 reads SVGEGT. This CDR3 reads CASSPTPTSGNTIYF. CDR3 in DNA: TGTGCCAGCAGTCCCACTCCTACCAGTGGAAACACCATATATTTT.

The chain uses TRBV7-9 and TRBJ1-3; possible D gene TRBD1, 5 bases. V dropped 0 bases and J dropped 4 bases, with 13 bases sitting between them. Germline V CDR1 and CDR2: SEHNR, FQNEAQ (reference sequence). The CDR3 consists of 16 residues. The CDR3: CASSLAGRAAGNTIYF. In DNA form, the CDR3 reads TGTGCCAGCAGCTTAGCTGGCAGGGCGGCAGGAAACACCATATATTTT. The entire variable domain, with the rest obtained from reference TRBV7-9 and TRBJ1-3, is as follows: DTGVSQNPRHKITKRGQNVTFRCDPISEHNRLYWYRQTLGQGPEFLTYFQNEAQLEKSRLLSDRFSAERPKGSFSTLEIQRTEQGDSAMYLCASSLAGRAAGNTIYFGEGSWLTVV.

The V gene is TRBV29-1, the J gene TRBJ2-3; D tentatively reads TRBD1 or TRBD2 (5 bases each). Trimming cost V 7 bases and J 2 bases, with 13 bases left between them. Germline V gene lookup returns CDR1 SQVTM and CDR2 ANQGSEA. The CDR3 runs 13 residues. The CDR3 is CSGGDLHTDTQYF. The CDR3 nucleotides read TGCAGCGGAGGGGACCTGCACACAGATACGCAGTATTTT.

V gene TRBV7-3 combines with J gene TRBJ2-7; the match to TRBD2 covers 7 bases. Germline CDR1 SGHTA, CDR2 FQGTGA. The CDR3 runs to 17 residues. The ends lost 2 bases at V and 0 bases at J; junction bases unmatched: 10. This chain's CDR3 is CASSLGTGGRFSYEQYF. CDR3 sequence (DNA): TGTGCCAGCAGCTTAGGTACCGGCGGGAGATTCTCCTACGAGCAGTACTTC.

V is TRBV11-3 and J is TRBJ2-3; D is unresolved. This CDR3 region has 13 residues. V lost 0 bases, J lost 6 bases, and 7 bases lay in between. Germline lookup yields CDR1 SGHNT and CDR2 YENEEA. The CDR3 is CASSLEISDTQYF. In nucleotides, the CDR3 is TGTGCCAGCAGCTTAGAGATCTCGGATACGCAGTATTTT.

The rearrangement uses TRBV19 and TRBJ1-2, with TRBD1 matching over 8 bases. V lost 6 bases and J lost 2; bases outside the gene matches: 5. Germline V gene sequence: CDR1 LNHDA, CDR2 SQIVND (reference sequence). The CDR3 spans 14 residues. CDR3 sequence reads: CASRTTGENYGYTF. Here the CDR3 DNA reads TGTGCCAGTAGAACGACAGGGGAAAACTATGGCTACACCTTC. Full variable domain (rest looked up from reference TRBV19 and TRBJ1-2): DGGITQSPKYLFRKEGQNVTLSCEQNLNHDAMYWYRQDPGQGLRLIYYSQIVNDFQKGDIAEGYSVSREKKESFPLTVTSAQKNPTAFYLCASRTTGENYGYTFGSGTRLTVV.

The CDR3 coding sequence is TGTGCCAGCAGTTTATCTGCGGGGGCGTACGAGCAGTACTTC. The encoded protein is CASSLSAGAYEQYF. This chain connects TRBV28 to TRBJ2-7; a possible D gene is TRBD2 (7 bases). The germline gives CDR1 MDHEN, CDR2 SYDVKM. Between the trimmed V and J ends, which lost 1 base and 4 bases, there was a span of 11 bases. This CDR3 comprises 14 residues.

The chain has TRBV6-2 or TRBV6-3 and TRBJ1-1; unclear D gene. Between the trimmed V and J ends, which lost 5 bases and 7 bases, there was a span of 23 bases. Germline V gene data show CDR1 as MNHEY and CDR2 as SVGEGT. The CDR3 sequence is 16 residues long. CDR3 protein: CASSKPPLGRGGEAFF. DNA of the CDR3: TGTGCCAGCAGTAAACCCCCCCTGGGCAGAGGAGGTGAAGCTTTCTTT.

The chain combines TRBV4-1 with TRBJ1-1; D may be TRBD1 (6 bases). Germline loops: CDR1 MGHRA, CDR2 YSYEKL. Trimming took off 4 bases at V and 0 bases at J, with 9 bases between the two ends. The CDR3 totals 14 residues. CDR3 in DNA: TGCGCCAGCAGCCTGGACAGTATGAACACTGAAGCTTTCTTT. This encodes CASSLDSMNTEAFF.

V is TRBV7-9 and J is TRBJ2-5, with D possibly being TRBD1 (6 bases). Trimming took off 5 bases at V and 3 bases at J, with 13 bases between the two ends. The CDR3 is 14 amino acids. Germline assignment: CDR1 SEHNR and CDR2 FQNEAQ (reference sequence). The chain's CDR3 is CASSRPGTKETQYF. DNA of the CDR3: TGTGCCAGCAGCCGACCCGGGACAAAAGAGACCCAGTACTTC.

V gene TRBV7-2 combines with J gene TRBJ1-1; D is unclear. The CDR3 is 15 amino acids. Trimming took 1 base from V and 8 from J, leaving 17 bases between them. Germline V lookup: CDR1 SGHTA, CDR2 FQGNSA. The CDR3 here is CASSLEMLRGKEAFF. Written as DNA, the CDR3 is TGTGCCAGCAGCTTAGAGATGCTCCGAGGGAAAGAAGCTTTCTTT.

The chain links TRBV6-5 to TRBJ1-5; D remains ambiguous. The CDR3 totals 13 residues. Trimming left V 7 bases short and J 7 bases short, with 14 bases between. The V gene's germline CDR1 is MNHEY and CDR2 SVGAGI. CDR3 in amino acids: CASIWADGQPQHF. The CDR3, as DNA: TGTGCCAGCATTTGGGCAGACGGGCAGCCCCAGCATTTT.